What follows are 21 T cell receptor beta chains derived from one specimen sequenced in a study of cytomegalovirus exposure and HLA in healthy donors. The PCR was carried out with 60 Vbeta primers and 13 Jbeta primers. Generated by immunoSEQ multiplex PCR, the TCRdb table keeps only in-frame clones and is missing some. The sample holds fewer than 250,000 clones; about 80% are singletons and the top ten take 0.55% to 0.75%. Sequencing was performed on PBMCs. The source of these receptors is a man younger than 35 in good health and CMV-seronegative.

The V and J genes are TRBV9 and TRBJ1-1; D not certain. Trimming removed 4 bases at V and 1 base at J, with 14 bases between. This CDR3 comprises 15 residues. Per germline, CDR1 SGDLS and CDR2 YYNGEE. The CDR3 sequence is CASSTGGPPNTEAFF. CDR3 DNA sequence: TGTGCCAGCAGCACGGGAGGGCCGCCGAACACTGAAGCTTTCTTT.

The J gene is TRBJ2-3, the V gene TRBV7-9; 10 bases align to TRBD1. CDR3 length equals 14 residues. V was pared by 5 bases and J by 4 bases, with 3 bases of the junction left unmatched. Germline V gene sequence: CDR1 SEHNR, CDR2 FQNEAQ (reference sequence). The CDR3: CASSPGQGPDTQYF. Written as DNA, the CDR3 is TGTGCCAGCAGCCCGGGACAGGGGCCAGATACGCAGTATTTT.

The chain combines TRBV4-1 with TRBJ1-1; TRBD1 is a possible D gene (5 bases). Between the trimmed V and J ends, which lost 4 bases and 0 bases, there was a span of 12 bases. The CDR3 is 15 amino acids. The germline V gene has CDR1 MGHRA and CDR2 YSYEKL. The chain's CDR3 is CASSPRQTVNTEAFF. The DNA of the CDR3 is TGCGCCAGCAGCCCCCGACAGACAGTGAACACTGAAGCTTTCTTT.

The chain joins TRBV6-5 to TRBJ1-4; 11 nucleotides line up with TRBD1. The V segment lost 8 bases and the J segment 8 bases; nucleotides outside the gene matches: 10. In germline, CDR1 is MNHEY, CDR2 SVGAGI. The CDR3 spans 15 residues. Written as DNA, the CDR3 is TGTGCCAGCTCAGGACAGGGGGCGTCTGGAGAAAAACTGTTTTTT. This encodes CASSGQGASGEKLFF.

This rearrangement joins TRBV27 to TRBJ2-3; a weak D match, TRBD2 (7 bases). Germline V gives CDR1 MNHEY, CDR2 SMNVEV (reference sequence). V was shortened by 5 bases and J by 1 base, with 22 bases between the two germline ends. The CDR3 is 18 amino acids. In DNA form, the CDR3 reads TGTGCCAGCAGTATTTGGGGGGGCCCGGCGGGGGGCACAGATACGCAGTATTTT. Amino acids: CASSIWGGPAGGTDTQYF.

In this sample, this clone turned up a few times. The V and J genes are TRBV7-8 and TRBJ1-1; 7 bases are a match to TRBD1. V lost 5 bases and J lost 1; bases outside the gene matches: 4. This CDR3 region has 14 residues. Germline CDR1 and CDR2: SGHVS and FQNEAQ. The CDR3 reads CASSRDSRNTEAFF. The CDR3 DNA is TGTGCCAGCAGCCGGGACAGTAGGAACACTGAAGCTTTCTTT.

This chain connects TRBV19 to TRBJ1-5; TRBD1 might be the D (6 bases). CDR3 length equals 13 residues. Trimming shortened V by 10 bases and J by 5 bases, and 15 bases separated the two germline ends. The germline gives CDR1 LNHDA, CDR2 SQIVND (reference sequence). CDR3 sequence: CATVRGLDQPQHF. The CDR3 nucleotides are TGTGCCACTGTGAGGGGGTTGGATCAGCCCCAGCATTTT. Full variable domain (rest looked up from reference TRBV19 and TRBJ1-5): DGGITQSPKYLFRKEGQNVTLSCEQNLNHDAMYWYRQDPGQGLRLIYYSQIVNDFQKGDIAEGYSVSREKKESFPLTVTSAQKNPTAFYLCATVRGLDQPQHFGDGTRLSIL.

The rearrangement joins TRBV9 to TRBJ2-7; TRBD1 agrees at 8 bases. The ends lost 6 bases at V and 6 bases at J; junction bases unmatched: 11. The germline V gene has CDR1 SGDLS and CDR2 YYNGEE. The CDR3 spans 14 residues. CDR3 region: CASNPSGGPGEQYF. The DNA of the CDR3 is TGTGCCAGCAACCCATCAGGGGGCCCTGGCGAGCAGTACTTC.

The genes are TRBV28 and TRBJ2-1, with TRBD1 as a possible D gene (5 bases). The CDR3 covers 15 residues. Germline assignment: CDR1 MDHEN and CDR2 SYDVKM. The V end lost 2 bases, the J end lost 8 bases, and 16 bases lay between the germline ends. The CDR3 spells CASSLPHDSRDEQFF. CDR3 coding DNA: TGTGCCAGCAGTTTACCCCACGACAGTCGCGATGAGCAGTTCTTC.

Remarks on this clone: Relative to the germline gene, one junction end is altered; a read error may explain this. The chain carries TRBV7-7 and TRBJ2-3; TRBD1 matches 7 bases. CDR1 is SSHAT and CDR2 is FNYEAQ in the germline V gene (reference sequence). The CDR3 consists of 14 residues. CDR3 region: CASSLGPSGGTQYF. In nucleotides, the CDR3 is TGTGCTAGCAGCTTAGGGCCCTCAGGGGGAACGCAGTATTTT.

This chain uses TRBV6-1 with TRBJ2-3; TRBD1 agrees at 8 bases. Germline V gene data show CDR1 as MNHNS and CDR2 as SASEGT. This CDR3 has 15 residues. The V gene end was trimmed by 1 base and the J gene end by 6 bases; junction bases not matched to a gene: 6. The CDR3 spells CASSEGTTGADTQYF. CDR3 bases: TGTGCCAGCAGTGAAGGGACGACAGGGGCCGATACGCAGTATTTT.

The chain joins TRBV13 to TRBJ2-1, with 9 bases matching TRBD2. Unmatched junction bases numbered 14, after V lost 4 bases and J lost 4 bases. The CDR3 length is 18 residues. Germline CDR1 reads PRHDT; CDR2 reads FYEKMQ (reference sequence). In DNA form, the CDR3 reads TGTGCCAGCAGCTCAGATCTTGCGGCGCGGGAGGGATACAATGAGCAGTTCTTC. It translates to CASSSDLAAREGYNEQFF.

On this clone itself: Distinct nucleotide sequences in the sample also encode this CDR3. The chain links TRBV2 to TRBJ1-2; D may be TRBD1 (6 bases). The V and J ends lost 5 bases and 3 bases respectively, with 10 bases between them. Germline V gene lookup returns CDR1 SNHLY and CDR2 FYNNEI. There are 13 residues in the CDR3. The CDR3 DNA is TGTGCCAGCAGTCCACAGGGTGACTATGGCTACACCTTC. Amino acids: CASSPQGDYGYTF.

The V gene is TRBV29-1, the J gene TRBJ2-1, with D maybe TRBD2 (6 bases). Trimming took off 4 bases at V and 8 bases at J, with 18 bases between the two ends. Germline CDR1 SQVTM, CDR2 ANQGSEA. The length of the CDR3 is 14 residues. In nucleotides, the CDR3 is TGCAGCGTTGTCCGACTAGGGGATGGCGATGAGCAGTTCTTC. The encoded protein is CSVVRLGDGDEQFF.

The rearrangement links TRBV27 to TRBJ1-1, with D maybe TRBD1 (6 bases). Trimming pared 1 base from V and 5 bases from J, leaving 8 bases between. The CDR3 is made up of 13 amino acids. Germline V gene data show CDR1 as MNHEY and CDR2 as SMNVEV (reference sequence). The CDR3 sequence: CASSLWQGTEAFF. DNA of the CDR3: TGTGCCAGCAGTTTATGGCAGGGGACTGAAGCTTTCTTT.

The chain employs TRBV30 and TRBJ1-3, with D tentatively TRBD1 (6 bases). CDR1 is GTSNPN, CDR2 SVGIG, per germline (reference sequence). The CDR3 sequence is 17 residues long. With 3 bases removed from V and 0 bases from J, the gap between germline ends came to 18 bases. In DNA, the CDR3 is TGTGCCTGGAGACAAACCCACAGGGCCTACTCTGGAAACACCATATATTTT. Protein product: CAWRQTHRAYSGNTIYF.

This rearrangement joins TRBV27 to TRBJ1-1; unclear D gene. V was trimmed by 0 bases and J by 6 bases, leaving 11 bases between them. Looked up from germline, CDR1 is MNHEY and CDR2 is SMNVEV (reference sequence). The CDR3 has 14 residues. CDR3 DNA sequence: TGTGCCAGCAGTTTATCGGCGGGGTTCGCTGAAGCTTTCTTT. It is translated as CASSLSAGFAEAFF.

The chain recombines TRBV15 with TRBJ2-1; D possibly corresponds to TRBD2 (6 bases). V dropped 3 bases and J dropped 9 bases, with 21 bases sitting between them. The CDR3 consists of 16 residues. Looked up from germline, CDR1 is LNHNV and CDR2 is YYDKDF (reference sequence). CDR3 in DNA: TGTGCCACCAGCAGGCCGGGAGCCGCTTTTCCCGCTGAGCAGTTCTTC. Amino acid sequence: CATSRPGAAFPAEQFF.

The rearrangement joins TRBV5-4 to TRBJ2-1; 10 bases are a match to TRBD2. Trimming removed 4 bases from V and 8 bases from J; junction bases left unmatched: 15. Germline values: CDR1 SGHNT, CDR2 YYREEE (reference sequence). The CDR3 covers 17 residues. The CDR3 protein is CASSARALSGRADEQFF. CDR3 DNA sequence: TGTGCCAGCAGCGCCCGCGCTCTGAGCGGGAGGGCGGATGAGCAGTTCTTC. Using reference TRBV5-4 and TRBJ2-1 for the parts outside the CDR3, the full variable domain is ETGVTQSPTHLIKTRGQQVTLRCSSQSGHNTVSWYQQALGQGPQFIFQYYREEENGRGNFPPRFSGLQFPNYSSELNVNALELDDSALYLCASSARALSGRADEQFFGPGTRLTVL.

The chain employs TRBV14 and TRBJ2-3, with D hard to call. The V end lost 1 base, the J end lost 0 bases, and 11 bases lay between the germline ends. CDR1 SGHDN and CDR2 FVKESK come from the germline V gene. This CDR3 comprises 16 residues. CDR3 in DNA: TGTGCCAGCAGCCAAGTAGGCGGAGCTAGCACAGATACGCAGTATTTT. Amino acid sequence: CASSQVGGASTDTQYF.

J is TRBJ1-2 and V is TRBV6-1, with D unresolved. Germline values: CDR1 MNHNS, CDR2 SASEGT. The CDR3 is 14 residues long. V lost 2 bases, J lost 8 bases, and 15 bases lay in between. The CDR3 is CASSETYIRGGYTF. DNA for the CDR3: TGTGCCAGCAGTGAAACGTATATACGAGGGGGCTACACCTTC.